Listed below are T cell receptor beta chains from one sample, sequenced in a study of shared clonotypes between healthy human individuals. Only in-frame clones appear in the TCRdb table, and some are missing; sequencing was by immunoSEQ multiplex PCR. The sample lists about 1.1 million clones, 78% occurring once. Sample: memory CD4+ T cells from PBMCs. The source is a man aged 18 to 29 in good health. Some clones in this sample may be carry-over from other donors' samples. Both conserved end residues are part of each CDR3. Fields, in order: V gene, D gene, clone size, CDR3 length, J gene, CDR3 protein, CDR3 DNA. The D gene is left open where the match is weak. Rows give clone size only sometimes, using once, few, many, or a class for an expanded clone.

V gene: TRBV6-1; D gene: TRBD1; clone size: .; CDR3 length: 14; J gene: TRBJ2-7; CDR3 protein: CASSEEDRGYEQYF; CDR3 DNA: TGTGCCAGCAGTGAAGAAGACAGGGGTTACGAGCAGTACTTC
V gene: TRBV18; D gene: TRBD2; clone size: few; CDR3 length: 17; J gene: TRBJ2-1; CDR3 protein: CASSPTAGALSYNEQFF; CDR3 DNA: TGTGCCAGCTCACCTACAGCGGGAGCCCTCTCCTACAATGAGCAGTTCTTC
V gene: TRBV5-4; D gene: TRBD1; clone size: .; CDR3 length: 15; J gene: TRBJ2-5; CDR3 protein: CASSSYRGTRETQYF; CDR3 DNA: TGTGCCAGCAGCTCCTACAGGGGGACAAGAGAGACCCAGTACTTC
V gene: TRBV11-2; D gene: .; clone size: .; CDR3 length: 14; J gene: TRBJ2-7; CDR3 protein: CASSNERGSYEQYF; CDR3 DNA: TGTGCCAGCAGCAATGAAAGGGGCTCCTACGAGCAGTACTTC
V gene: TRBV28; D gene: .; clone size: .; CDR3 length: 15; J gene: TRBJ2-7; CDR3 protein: CASSAPGSDSYEQYF; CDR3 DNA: TGTGCCAGCAGTGCCCCTGGGAGTGACTCCTACGAGCAGTACTTC
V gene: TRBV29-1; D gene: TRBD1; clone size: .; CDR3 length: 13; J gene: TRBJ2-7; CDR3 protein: CSVPGQHNYEQYF; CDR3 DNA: TGCAGCGTTCCGGGACAGCATAACTACGAGCAGTACTTC
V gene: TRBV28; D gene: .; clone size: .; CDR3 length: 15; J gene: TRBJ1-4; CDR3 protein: CASSMDSATNEKLFF; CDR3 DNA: TGTGCCAGCAGTATGGACAGCGCAACTAATGAAAAACTGTTTTTT
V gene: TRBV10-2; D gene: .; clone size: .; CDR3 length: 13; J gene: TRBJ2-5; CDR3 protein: CASSEDRIETQYF; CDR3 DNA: TGCGCCAGCAGTGAGGACAGGATCGAGACCCAGTACTTC
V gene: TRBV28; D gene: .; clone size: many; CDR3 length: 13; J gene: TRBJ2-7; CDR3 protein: CASTPGGLGEQYF; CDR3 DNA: TGTGCCAGCACCCCAGGAGGGCTAGGCGAGCAGTACTTC
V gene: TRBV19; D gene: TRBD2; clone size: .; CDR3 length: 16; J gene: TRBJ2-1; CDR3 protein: CASKPGALAGHNEQFF; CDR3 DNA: TGTGCCAGTAAACCTGGGGCGCTAGCGGGACACAATGAGCAGTTCTTC
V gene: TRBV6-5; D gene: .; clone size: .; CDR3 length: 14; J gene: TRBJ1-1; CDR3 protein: CASSRLPTDTEAFF; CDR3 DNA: TGTGCCAGCAGTAGGCTCCCCACCGACACTGAAGCTTTCTTT
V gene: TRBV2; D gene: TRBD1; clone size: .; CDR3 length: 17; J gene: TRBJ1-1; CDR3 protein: CASSDRGQGPGNTEAFF; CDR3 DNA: TGTGCCAGCAGTGACCGCGGACAGGGGCCCGGGAACACTGAAGCTTTCTTT
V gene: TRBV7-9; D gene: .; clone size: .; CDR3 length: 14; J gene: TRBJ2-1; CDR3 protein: CASSIPGRWNEQFF; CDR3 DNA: TGTGCCAGCAGCATCCCCGGGCGTTGGAATGAGCAGTTCTTC
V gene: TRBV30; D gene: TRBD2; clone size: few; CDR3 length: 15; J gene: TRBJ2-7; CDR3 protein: CAWSVSTSGIYEQYF; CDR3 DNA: TGTGCCTGGAGTGTATCGACTAGCGGCATCTACGAGCAGTACTTC
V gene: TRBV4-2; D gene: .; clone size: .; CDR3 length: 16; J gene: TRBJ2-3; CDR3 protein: CAGSRDLAQNTDTQYF; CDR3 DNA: TGTGCCGGCAGCCGGGACCTAGCACAAAACACAGATACGCAGTATTTT
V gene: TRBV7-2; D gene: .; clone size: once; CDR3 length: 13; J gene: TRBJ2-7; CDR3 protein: CASSHQGSYEQYF; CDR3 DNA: TGTGCCAGCAGCCACCAGGGTAGCTACGAGCAGTACTTC
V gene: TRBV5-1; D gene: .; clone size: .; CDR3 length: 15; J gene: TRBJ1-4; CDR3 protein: CASSLLGDKGEKLFF; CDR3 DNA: TGCGCCAGCAGCTTGTTAGGGGACAAGGGGGAAAAACTGTTTTTT
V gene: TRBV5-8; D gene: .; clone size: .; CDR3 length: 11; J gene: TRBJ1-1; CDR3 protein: CASSLDRPAFF; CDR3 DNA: TGTGCCAGCAGCTTGGACCGTCCGGCTTTCTTT
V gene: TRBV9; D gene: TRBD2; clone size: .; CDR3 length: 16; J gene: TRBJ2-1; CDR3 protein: CASSVVSGNIYNEQFF; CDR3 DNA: TGTGCCAGCAGCGTAGTTAGCGGGAATATCTACAATGAGCAGTTCTTC
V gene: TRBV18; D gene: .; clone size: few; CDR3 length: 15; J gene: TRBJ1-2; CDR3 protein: CASSSQGQVNYGYTF; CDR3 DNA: TGTGCCAGCTCATCACAGGGCCAGGTTAACTATGGCTACACCTTC